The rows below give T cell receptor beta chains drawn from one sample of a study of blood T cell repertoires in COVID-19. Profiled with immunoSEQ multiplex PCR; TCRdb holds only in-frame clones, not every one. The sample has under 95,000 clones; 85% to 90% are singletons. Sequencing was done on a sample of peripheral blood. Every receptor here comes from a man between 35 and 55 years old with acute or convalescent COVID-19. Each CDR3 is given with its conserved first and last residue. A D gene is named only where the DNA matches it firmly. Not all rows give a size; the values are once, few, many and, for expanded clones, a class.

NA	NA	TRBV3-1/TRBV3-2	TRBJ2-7	TGTGCCAGCAGCCAAGTATCTAGATCGAGGGAGCAGTACTTC	CASSQVSRSREQYF
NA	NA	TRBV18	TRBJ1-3	TGTGCCAGCTCACCACGTCGACGGGTCTCTGGAAACACCATATATTTT	CASSPRRRVSGNTIYF
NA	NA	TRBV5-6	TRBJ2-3	TGTGCCAGCAGCTTGTCCGGTAGCACAGATACGCAGTATTTT	CASSLSGSTDTQYF
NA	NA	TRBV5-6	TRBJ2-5	TGTGCCAGCAGCTTGCGGGGGCAAGAGACCCAGTACTTC	CASSLRGQETQYF
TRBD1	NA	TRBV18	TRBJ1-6	TGTGCCAGCTCACCCTCCGGGACAGCTAATTCACCCCTCCACTTT	CASSPSGTANSPLHF
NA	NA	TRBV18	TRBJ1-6	TGTGCCAGCTCACTAGCCTCTCCTCCCTCCTATAATTCACCCCTCCACTTT	CASSLASPPSYNSPLHF
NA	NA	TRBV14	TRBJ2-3	TGTGCCAGCAGCCAAGTACGGGGGGCGACAGATACGCAGTATTTT	CASSQVRGATDTQYF
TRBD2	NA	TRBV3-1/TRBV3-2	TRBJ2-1	TGTGCCAGCAGCTCCCAAGCGGGGGGGCGCGATGAGCAGTTCTTC	CASSSQAGGRDEQFF
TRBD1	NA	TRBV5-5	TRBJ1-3	TGTGCCAGCAGGAGAGACCCAGGGGGCCGTGGAAACACCATATATTTT	CASRRDPGGRGNTIYF
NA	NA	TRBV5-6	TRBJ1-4	TGTGCCAGCAGCTTGGATACAAATGAAAAACTGTTTTTT	CASSLDTNEKLFF
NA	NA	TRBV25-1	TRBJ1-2	TGTGCCAGCAGTGTGGGGGGCTATGGCTACACCTTC	CASSVGGYGYTF
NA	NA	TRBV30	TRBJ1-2	TGTGCCTGGAGTGTACTAAGGACAGAGGGCGGCTACACCTTC	CAWSVLRTEGGYTF
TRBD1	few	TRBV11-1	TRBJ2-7	TGTGCCAGCAGCTGGACAGGGAGCCACGAGCAGTACTTC	CASSWTGSHEQYF
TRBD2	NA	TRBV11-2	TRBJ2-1	TGTGCCAGCAGACTAGCGGGGGGGAACAATGAGCAGTTCTTC	CASRLAGGNNEQFF
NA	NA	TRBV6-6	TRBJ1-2	TGTGCCAGCAGTTACCTAATAGCTAACTATGGCTACACCTTC	CASSYLIANYGYTF
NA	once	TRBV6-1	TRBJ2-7	TGTGCCAGCAGTGAAGGGGACACTTACGAGCAGTACTTC	CASSEGDTYEQYF
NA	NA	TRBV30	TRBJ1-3	TGTGCCTGGAGAGAGGACATGCGCTCTGGAAACACCATATATTTT	CAWREDMRSGNTIYF
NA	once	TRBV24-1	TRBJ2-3	TGTGCCACCAGTGTCCCGGGGGGGCAGGGGGCAGATACGCAGTATTTT	CATSVPGGQGADTQYF
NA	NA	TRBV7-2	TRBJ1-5	TGTGCCAGCAGCTTGGCTCCAAATCAGCCCCAGCATTTT	CASSLAPNQPQHF
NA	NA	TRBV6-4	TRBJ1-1	TGTGCCAGCAGTCGAGATTTGAACACTGAAGCTTTCTTT	CASSRDLNTEAFF
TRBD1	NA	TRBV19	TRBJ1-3	TGTGCCAGTAGTAGGACAGGGGCAGATGGAAACACCATATATTTT	CASSRTGADGNTIYF
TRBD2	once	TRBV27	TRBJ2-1	TGTGCCAGCAGCACCAGGGGGCCAACTAGCGGGGGTTACAATGAGCAGTTCTTC	CASSTRGPTSGGYNEQFF
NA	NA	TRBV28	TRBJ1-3	TGTGCCAGCAGTCCGACAGTGAGACCTGGAAACACCATATATTTT	CASSPTVRPGNTIYF
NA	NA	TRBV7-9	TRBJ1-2	TGTGCCAGCAGCTTAGGCCGCGGGGGCCTGAACTATGGCTACACCTTC	CASSLGRGGLNYGYTF
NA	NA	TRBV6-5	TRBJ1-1	TGTGCCAGCAGAAGGACAGTTGAAGCTTTCTTT	CASRRTVEAFF
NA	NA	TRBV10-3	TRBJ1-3	TGTGCCATCAGTGGGCAAGAGGGCCTCTCTGGAAACACCATATATTTT	CAISGQEGLSGNTIYF
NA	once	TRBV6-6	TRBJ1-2	TGTGCCAGCAGTTTTACAGGGCGTGGCTACACCTTC	CASSFTGRGYTF
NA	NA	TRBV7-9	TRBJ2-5	TGTGCCAGCAGCTTCCCCGGGGGAAGATTGGGGGAGACCCAGTACTTC	CASSFPGGRLGETQYF
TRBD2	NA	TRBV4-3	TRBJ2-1	TGCGCCAGCAGCCAAGGGCTAGCGGGGAACAATGAGCAGTTCTTC	CASSQGLAGNNEQFF
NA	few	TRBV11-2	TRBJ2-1	TGTGCCAGCAGCCCGGCTCTGGGGGCCGTCTACAATGAGCAGTTCTTC	CASSPALGAVYNEQFF
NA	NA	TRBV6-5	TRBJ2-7	TGTGCCAGCAGTTACTGGGGAGCCGGGTCGTACGAGCAGTACTTC	CASSYWGAGSYEQYF
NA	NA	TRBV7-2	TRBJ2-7	TGTGCCAGCAGAGGGGGTGGTAGCTCCTACGAGCAGTACTTC	CASRGGGSSYEQYF
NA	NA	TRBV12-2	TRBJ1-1	TGTGCAAGTCGCTTAGTGCTGGTGAGGGTCCCTCCTGAAGCTTTCTTT	CASRLVLVRVPPEAFF
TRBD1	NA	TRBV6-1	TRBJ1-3	TGTGCCAGCAGTGAAAGAACAGGGGACTCTGGAAACACCATATATTTT	CASSERTGDSGNTIYF
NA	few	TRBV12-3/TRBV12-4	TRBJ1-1	TGTGCCAGCAGCCGCGGGCCGACTGAAGCTTTCTTT	CASSRGPTEAFF
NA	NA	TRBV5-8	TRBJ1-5	TGTGCCAGCGGGAGGTCTCACAATCAGCCCCAGCATTTT	CASGRSHNQPQHF
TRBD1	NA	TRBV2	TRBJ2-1	TGTGCCAGCAGTGAAAACAGGGGGCGCGGGAATGAGCAGTTCTTC	CASSENRGRGNEQFF
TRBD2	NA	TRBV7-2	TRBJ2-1	TGTGCCAGCAGCCCAGGACTAGCGGTGAGCTCCTACAATGAGCAGTTCTTC	CASSPGLAVSSYNEQFF
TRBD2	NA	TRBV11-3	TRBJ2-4	TGTGCCAGCAGCAAATCCGGGGGGACCAAAAACATTCAGTACTTC	CASSKSGGTKNIQYF
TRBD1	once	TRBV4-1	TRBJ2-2	TGCGCCAGCAGCCAGTGGACAGGTGATACCGGGGAGCTGTTTTTT	CASSQWTGDTGELFF
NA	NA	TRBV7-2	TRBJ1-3	TGTGCCAGCAGCTTAGGTGGCAGGGCCAACACCATATATTTT	CASSLGGRANTIYF
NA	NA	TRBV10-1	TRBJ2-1	TGCGCCAGCAGTGAGGAGCGCCACCGAACCTTCTTC	CASSEERHRTFF
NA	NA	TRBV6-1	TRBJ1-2	TGTGCCAGCAGTGAAGGAGGGTCGGACTATGGCTACACCTTC	CASSEGGSDYGYTF
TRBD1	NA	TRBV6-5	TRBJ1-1	TGTGCCAGCAGCATGACAGGGTCAATGAACACTGAAGCTTTCTTT	CASSMTGSMNTEAFF
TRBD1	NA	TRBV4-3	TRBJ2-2	TGCGCCAGCAGCCAAGTCGGTCCCCGGGACAGGGGGCGCGAGTCGTCCCCCGGGGAGCTGTTTTTT	CASSQVGPRDRGRESSPGELFF
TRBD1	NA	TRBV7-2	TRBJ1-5	TGTGCCAGCAGCCTTGGGACAGGCAATCAGCCCCAGCATTTT	CASSLGTGNQPQHF
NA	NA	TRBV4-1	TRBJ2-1	TGCGCCAGCAGGCCCAGTAACTCCTACAATGAGCAGTTCTTC	CASRPSNSYNEQFF
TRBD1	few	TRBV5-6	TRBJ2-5	TGTGCCAGCAGCTCACAGGGGCTCCAAGAGACCCAGTACTTC	CASSSQGLQETQYF
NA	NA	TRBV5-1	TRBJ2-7	TGCGCCAGCAACGTGGGGGGGGCGCTTAACTACGAGCAGTACTTC	CASNVGGALNYEQYF
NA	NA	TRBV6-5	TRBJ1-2	TGTGCCAGCAGTCGAGGGTATGGCTACACCTTC	CASSRGYGYTF
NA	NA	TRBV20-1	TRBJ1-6	TGCAGTGCTAGTATAAACAGCGGGAATTCACCCCTCCACTTT	CSASINSGNSPLHF
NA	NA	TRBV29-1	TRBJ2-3	TGCAGCCTTTGCTATGGTAGCACAGATACGCAGTATTTT	CSLCYGSTDTQYF
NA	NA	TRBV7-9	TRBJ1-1	TGTGCCAGCAGCTCCTCTCTCGCCGGGGGGACTGAAGCTTTCTTT	CASSSSLAGGTEAFF
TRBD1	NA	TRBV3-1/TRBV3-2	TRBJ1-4	TGTGCCAGCAGCCAAGCCCAGGGGGAAGTTGAAAAACTGTTTTTT	CASSQAQGEVEKLFF